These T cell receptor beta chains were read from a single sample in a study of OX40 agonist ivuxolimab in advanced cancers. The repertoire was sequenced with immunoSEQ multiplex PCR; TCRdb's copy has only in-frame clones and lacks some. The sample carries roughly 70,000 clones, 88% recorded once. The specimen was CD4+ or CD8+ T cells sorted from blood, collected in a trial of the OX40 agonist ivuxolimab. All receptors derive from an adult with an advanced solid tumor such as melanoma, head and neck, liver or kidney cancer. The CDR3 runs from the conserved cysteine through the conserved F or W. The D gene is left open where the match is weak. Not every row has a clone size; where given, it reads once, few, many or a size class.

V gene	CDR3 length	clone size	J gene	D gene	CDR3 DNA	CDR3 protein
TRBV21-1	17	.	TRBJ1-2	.	TGTGCCAGCAGCAATAAGACAGGGAATGGGGCTAACTATGGCTACACCTTC	CASSNKTGNGANYGYTF
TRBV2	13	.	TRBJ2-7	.	TGTGCCAGCAAAGGACTGGTCTCCTACGAGCAGTACTTC	CASKGLVSYEQYF
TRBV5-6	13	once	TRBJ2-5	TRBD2	TGTGCCAGCAGCCCCCCGGGGGGGGAGACCCAGTACTTC	CASSPPGGETQYF
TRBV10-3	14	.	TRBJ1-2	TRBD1	TGTGCCATCAGGGAGGGACAGGGGCACTATGGCTACACCTTC	CAIREGQGHYGYTF
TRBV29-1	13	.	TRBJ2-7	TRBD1	TGCAGCGTCAGGACAGGGAAAAGGTACGAGCAGTACTTC	CSVRTGKRYEQYF
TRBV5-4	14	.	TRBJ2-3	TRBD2	TGTGCCAGCAGCTTAGCGGGGGCGTCAGATACGCAGTATTTT	CASSLAGASDTQYF
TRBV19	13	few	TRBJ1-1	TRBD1	TGTGCCAGTAGTACCCCGGGACAGGGGAGGGCTTTCTTT	CASSTPGQGRAFF
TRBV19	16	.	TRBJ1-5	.	TGTGCCAGTAGTACTCGACGGTCGTATAGCAATCAGCCCCAGCATTTT	CASSTRRSYSNQPQHF
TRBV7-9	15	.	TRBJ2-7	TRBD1	TGTGCCAGCAGCCGAACCGGGACAGGGGCCTACGAGCAGTACTTC	CASSRTGTGAYEQYF
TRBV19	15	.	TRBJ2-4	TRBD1	TGTGCCAGTAGTATAGGGGACAGCTCCGGACGCATTCAGTACTTC	CASSIGDSSGRIQYF
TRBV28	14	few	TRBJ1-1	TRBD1	TGTGCCAGCAGTGCCGGGACAGTAAACACTGAAGCTTTCTTT	CASSAGTVNTEAFF
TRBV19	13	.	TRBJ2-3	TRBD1	TGTGCCAGTAGGGGACAGAGCACAGATACGCAGTATTTT	CASRGQSTDTQYF